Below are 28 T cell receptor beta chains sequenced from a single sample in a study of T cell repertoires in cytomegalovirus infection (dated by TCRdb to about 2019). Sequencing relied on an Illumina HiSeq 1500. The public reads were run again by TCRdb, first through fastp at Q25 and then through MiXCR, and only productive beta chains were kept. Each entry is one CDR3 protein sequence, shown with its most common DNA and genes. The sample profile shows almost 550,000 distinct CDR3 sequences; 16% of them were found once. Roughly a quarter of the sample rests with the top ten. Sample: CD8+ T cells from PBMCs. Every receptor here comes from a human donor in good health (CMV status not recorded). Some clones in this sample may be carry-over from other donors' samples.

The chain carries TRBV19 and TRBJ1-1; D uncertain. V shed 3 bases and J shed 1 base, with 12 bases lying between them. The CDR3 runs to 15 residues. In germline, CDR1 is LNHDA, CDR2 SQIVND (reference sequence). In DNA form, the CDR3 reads TGTGCCAGTAGTATTGGGCTTTCCGAGAACACTGAAGCTTTCTTT. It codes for CASSIGLSENTEAFF.

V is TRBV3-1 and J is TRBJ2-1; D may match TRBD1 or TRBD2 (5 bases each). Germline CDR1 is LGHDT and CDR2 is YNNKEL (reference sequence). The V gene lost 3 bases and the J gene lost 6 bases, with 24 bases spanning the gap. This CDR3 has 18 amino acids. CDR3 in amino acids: CASSHLRDRAGDRNEQFF. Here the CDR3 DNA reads TGTGCCAGCAGCCACCTAAGGGACCGGGCGGGCGACCGCAATGAGCAGTTCTTC.

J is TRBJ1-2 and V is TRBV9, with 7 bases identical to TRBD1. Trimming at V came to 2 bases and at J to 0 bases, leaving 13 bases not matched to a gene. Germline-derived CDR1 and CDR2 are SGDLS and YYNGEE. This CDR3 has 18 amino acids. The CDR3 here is CASSVSLVGTEANYGYTF. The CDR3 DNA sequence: TGTGCCAGCAGCGTTTCTCTGGTGGGGACAGAGGCTAACTATGGCTACACCTTC.

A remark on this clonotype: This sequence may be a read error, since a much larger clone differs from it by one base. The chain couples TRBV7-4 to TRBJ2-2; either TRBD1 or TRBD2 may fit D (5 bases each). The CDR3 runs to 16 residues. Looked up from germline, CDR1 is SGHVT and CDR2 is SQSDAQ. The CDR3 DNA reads TGTGCCCGCAGCTATGCCGGGACGACTCCAGGCGGGGAGCTGTTTTTT. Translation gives CARSYAGTTPGGELFF.

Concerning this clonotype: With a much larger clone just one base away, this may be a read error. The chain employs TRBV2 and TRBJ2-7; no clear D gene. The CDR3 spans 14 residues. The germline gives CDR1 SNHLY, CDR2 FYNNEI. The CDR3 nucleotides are TGTGCCAGCACCCCCCCGCCCGGGTACTACGAGCAGCACTTC. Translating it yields CASTPPPGYYEQHF.

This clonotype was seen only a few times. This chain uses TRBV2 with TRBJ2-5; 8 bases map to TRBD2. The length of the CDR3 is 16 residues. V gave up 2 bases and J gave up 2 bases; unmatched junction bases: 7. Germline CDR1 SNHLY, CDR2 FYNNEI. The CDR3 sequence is CASSERGRGGQETQYF. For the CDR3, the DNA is TGTGCCAGCAGTGAACGGGGACGGGGGGGTCAAGAGACCCAGTACTTC.

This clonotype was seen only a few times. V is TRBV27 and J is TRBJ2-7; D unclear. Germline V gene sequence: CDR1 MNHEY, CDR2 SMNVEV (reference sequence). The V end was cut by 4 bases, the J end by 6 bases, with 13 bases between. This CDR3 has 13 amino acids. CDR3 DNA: TGTGCCAGCAGTTCCGATTCTCCAGCCGAGCAGTACTTC. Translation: CASSSDSPAEQYF.

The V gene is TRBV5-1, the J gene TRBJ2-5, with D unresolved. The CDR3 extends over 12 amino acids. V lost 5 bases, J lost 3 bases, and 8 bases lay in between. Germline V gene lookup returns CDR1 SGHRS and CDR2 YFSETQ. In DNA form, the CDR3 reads TGCGCCAGCAGTCACCCTGAAGAGACCCAGTACTTC. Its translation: CASSHPEETQYF.

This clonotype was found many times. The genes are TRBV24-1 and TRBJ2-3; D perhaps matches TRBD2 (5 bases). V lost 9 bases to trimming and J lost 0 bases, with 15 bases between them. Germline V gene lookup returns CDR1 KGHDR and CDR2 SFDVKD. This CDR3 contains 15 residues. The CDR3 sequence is CATSRVGESTDTQYF. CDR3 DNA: TGTGCCACCTCTCGAGTCGGGGAGAGCACAGATACGCAGTATTTT.

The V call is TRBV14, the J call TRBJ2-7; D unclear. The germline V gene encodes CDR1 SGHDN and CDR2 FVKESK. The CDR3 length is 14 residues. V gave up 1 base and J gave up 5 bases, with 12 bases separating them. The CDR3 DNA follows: TGTGCCAGCAGCCAAGTTAAGGGAACCCACGAGCAGTACTTC. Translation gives CASSQVKGTHEQYF.

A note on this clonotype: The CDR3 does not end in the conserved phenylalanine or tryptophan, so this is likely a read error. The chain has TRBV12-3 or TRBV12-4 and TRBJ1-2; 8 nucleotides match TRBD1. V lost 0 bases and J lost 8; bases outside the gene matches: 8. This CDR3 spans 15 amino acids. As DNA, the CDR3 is TGTGCCAGCAGTTTAGCGGCAGGGGGCCCCATCGGCTACACCGTC. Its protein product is CASSLAAGGPIGYTV.

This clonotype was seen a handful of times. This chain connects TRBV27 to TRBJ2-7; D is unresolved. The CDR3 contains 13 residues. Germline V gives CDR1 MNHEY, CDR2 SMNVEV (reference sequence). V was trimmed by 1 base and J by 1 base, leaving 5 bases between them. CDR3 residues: CASSLYDSYEQYF. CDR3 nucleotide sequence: TGTGCCAGCAGTTTATACGATTCCTACGAGCAGTACTTC.

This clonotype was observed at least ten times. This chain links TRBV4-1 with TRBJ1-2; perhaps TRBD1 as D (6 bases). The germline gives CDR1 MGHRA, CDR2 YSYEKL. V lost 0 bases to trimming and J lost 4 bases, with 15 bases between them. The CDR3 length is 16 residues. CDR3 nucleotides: TGCGCCAGCAGCCAAGATATCAGGGGTGGAAGCTATGGCTACACCTTC. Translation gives CASSQDIRGGSYGYTF.

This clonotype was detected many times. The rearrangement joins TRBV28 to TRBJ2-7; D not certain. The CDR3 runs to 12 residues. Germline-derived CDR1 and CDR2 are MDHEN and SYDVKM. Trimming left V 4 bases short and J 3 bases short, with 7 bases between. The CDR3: CASSSFDYEQYF. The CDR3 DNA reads TGTGCCAGCAGTTCCTTCGACTACGAGCAGTACTTC.

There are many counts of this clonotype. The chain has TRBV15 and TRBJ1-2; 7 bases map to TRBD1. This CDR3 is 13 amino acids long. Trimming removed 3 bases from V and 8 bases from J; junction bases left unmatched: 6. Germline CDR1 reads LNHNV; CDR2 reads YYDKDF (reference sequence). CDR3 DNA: TGTGCCACCAGCAGGGAAACAGGGGAGGGCTACACCTTC. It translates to CATSRETGEGYTF.

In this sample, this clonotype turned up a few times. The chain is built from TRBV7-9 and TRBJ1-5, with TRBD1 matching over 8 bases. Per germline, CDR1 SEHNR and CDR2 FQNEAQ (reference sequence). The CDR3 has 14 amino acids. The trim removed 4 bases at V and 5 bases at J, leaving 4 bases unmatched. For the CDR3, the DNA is TGTGCCAGCAGCTCGGACAGGGTCCATCAGCCCCAGCATTTT. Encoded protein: CASSSDRVHQPQHF.

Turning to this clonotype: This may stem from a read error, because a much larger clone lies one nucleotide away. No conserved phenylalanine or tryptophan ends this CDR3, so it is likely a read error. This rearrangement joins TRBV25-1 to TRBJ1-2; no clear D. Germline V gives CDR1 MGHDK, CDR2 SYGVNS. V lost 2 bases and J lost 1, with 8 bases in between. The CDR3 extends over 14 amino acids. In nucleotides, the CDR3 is TGTGCCAGCAGTGAAAACGACATTAACTATGGCTACACCTTA. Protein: CASSENDINYGYTL.

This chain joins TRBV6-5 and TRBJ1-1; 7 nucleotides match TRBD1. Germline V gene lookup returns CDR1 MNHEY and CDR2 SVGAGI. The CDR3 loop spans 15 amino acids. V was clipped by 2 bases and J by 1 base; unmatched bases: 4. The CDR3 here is CASSYDGQANTEAFF. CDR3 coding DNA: TGTGCCAGCAGTTACGATGGACAGGCGAACACTGAAGCTTTCTTT.

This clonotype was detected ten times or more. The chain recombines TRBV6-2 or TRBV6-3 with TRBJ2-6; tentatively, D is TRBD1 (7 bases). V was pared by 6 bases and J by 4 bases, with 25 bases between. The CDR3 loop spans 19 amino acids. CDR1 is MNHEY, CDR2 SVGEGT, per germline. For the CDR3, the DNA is TGTGCCAGCAGCACTAGCCCCGGACAGGAGGAGATGGGGGCCAACGTCCTGACTTTC. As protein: CASSTSPGQEEMGANVLTF.

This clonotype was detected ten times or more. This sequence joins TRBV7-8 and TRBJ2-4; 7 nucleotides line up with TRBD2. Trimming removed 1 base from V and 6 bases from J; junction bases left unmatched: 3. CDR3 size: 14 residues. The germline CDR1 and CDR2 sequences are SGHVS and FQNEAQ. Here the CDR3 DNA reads TGTGCCAGCAGCTTAGTGGGGACTATAAACATTCAGTACTTC. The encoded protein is CASSLVGTINIQYF. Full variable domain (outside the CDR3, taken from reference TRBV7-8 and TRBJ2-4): GAGVSQSPRYKVAKRGQDVALRCDPISGHVSLFWYQQALGQGPEFLTYFQNEAQLDKSGLPSDRFFAERPEGSVSTLKIQRTQQEDSAVYLCASSLVGTINIQYFGAGTRLSVL.

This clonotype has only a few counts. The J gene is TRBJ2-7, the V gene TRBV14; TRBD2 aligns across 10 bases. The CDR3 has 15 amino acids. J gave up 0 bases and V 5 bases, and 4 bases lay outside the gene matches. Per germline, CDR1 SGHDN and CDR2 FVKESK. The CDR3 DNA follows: TGTGCCAGCAGCATCACTAGCGGGGACTCCTACGAGCAGTACTTC. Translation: CASSITSGDSYEQYF.

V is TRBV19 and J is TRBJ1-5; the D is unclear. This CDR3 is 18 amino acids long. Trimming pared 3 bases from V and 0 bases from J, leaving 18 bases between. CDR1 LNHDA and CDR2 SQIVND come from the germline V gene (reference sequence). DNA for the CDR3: TGTGCCAGTAGTATGGGGAAAAGCCGACTAGATAGCAATCAGCCCCAGCATTTT. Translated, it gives CASSMGKSRLDSNQPQHF.

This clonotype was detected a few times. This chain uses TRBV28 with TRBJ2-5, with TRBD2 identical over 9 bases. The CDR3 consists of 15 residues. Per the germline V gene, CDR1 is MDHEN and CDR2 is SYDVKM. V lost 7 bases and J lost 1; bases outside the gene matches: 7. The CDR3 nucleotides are TGTGCCAGCACGGATATGACTAGCGGCCAAGAGACCCAGTACTTC. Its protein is CASTDMTSGQETQYF.

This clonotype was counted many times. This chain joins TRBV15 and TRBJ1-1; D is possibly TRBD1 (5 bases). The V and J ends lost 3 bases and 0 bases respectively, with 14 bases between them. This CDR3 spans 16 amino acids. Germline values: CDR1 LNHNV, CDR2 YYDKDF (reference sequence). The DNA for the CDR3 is TGTGCCACCAGCAGTCTACGAGGGGAAATGAACACTGAAGCTTTCTTT. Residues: CATSSLRGEMNTEAFF. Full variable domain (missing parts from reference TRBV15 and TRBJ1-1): DAMVIQNPRYQVTQFGKPVTLSCSQTLNHNVMYWYQQKSSQAPKLLFHYYDKDFNNEADTPDNFQSRRPNTSFCFLDIRSPGLGDTAMYLCATSSLRGEMNTEAFFGQGTRLTVV.

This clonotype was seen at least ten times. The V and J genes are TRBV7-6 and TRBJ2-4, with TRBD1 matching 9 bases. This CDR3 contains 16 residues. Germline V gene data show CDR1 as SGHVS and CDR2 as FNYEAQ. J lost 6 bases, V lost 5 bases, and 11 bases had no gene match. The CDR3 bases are TGTGCCAGCAGCGGCCGGGACAGGGAAGGTGGAAACATTCAGTACTTC. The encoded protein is CASSGRDREGGNIQYF.

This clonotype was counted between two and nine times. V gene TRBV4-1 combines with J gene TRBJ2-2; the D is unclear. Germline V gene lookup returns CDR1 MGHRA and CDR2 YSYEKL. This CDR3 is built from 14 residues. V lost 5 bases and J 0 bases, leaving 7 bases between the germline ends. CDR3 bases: TGCGCCAGCAGCGCCTATTCGAACACCGGGGAGCTGTTTTTT. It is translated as CASSAYSNTGELFF.

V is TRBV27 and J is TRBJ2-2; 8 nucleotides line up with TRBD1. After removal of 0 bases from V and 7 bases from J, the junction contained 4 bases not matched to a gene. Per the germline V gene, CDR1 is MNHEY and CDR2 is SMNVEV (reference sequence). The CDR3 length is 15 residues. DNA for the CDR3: TGTGCCAGCAGTTTATCGAGACAGGGGAGCGGGGAGCTGTTTTTT. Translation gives CASSLSRQGSGELFF.

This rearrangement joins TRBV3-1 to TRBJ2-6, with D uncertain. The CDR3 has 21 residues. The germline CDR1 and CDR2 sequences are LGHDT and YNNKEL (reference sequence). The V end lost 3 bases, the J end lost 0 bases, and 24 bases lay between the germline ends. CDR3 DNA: TGTGCCAGCAGCCATCTCGTCCCGGACCTCGCCTCCCACTCTGGGGCCAACGTCCTGACTTTC. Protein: CASSHLVPDLASHSGANVLTF. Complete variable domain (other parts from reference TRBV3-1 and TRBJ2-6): DTAVSQTPKYLVTQMGNDKSIKCEQNLGHDTMYWYKQDSKKFLKIMFSYNNKELIINETVPNRFSPKSPDKAHLNLHINSLELGDSAVYFCASSHLVPDLASHSGANVLTFGAGSRLTVL.